The sequence of this T cell receptor beta chain was determined in a study of follicular helper T cells after annual influenza vaccination. Time point reported: 2015-2016 season, pre-vaccination. Germline lookup yields CDR1 MDHEN and CDR2 SYDVKM. V shed 2 bases and J shed 9 bases, with 11 bases lying between them. This CDR3 is 13 amino acids long. The protocol was immunoSEQ multiplex PCR, while the TCRdb copy is restricted to in-frame clones and leaves out a portion. The repertoire holds over 10,000 clones, with approximately 80% as singletons. The rearrangement links TRBV28 to TRBJ1-3, with no clear D. The TCR originated in an adult who received the influenza vaccine. The sequencing here drew on CXCR5+ CD38- circulating T follicular helper cells from blood, taken on the day of influenza vaccination. Indicated subset: circulating Tfh, non-naive CD4+CXCR5+PD-1+ (ICOS+CD38+ or ICOS-CD38-). As DNA, the CDR3 is TGTGCCAGCAGTTTAGGGTTGGGAGCCACCATATATTTT. Its protein product is CASSLGLGATIYF.